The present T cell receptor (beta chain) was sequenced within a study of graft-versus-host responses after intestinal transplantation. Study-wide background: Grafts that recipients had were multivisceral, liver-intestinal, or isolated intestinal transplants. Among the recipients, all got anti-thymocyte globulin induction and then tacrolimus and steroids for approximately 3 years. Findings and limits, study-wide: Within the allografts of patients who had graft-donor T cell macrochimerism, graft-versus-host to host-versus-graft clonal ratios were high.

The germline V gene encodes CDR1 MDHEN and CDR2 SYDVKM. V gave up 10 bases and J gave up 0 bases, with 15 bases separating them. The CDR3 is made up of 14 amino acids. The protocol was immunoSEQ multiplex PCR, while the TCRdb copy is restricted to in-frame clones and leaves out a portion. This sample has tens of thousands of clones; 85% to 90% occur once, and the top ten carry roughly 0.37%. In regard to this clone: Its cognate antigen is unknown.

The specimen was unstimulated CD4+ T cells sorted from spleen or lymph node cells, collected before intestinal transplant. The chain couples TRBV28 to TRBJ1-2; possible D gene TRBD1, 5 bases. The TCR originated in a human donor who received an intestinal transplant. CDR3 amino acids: CAITPPGTNYGYTF. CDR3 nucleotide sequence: TGTGCCATAACCCCCCCAGGGACTAACTATGGCTACACCTTC.